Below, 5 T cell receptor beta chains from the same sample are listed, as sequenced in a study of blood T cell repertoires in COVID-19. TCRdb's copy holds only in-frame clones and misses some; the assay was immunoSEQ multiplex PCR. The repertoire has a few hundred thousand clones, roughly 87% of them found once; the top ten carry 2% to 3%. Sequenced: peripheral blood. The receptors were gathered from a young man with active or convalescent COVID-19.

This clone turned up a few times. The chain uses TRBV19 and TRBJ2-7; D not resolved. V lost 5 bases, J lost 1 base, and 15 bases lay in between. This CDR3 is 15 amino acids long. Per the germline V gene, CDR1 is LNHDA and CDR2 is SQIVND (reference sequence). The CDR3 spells CASSVRSEVSYEQYF. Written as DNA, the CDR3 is TGTGCCAGTAGTGTTAGGAGTGAGGTATCCTACGAGCAGTACTTC.

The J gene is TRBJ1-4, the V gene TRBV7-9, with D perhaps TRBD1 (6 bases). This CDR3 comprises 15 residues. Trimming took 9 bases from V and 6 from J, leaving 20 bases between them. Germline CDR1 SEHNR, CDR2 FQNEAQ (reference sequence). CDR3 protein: CASTPRGSGDEKLFF. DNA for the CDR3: TGTGCCAGTACCCCGAGGGGGTCCGGGGATGAAAAACTGTTTTTT.

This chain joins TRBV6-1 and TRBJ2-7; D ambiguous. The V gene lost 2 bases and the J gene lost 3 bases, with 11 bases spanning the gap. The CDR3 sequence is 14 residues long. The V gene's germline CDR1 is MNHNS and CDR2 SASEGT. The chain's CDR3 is CASSESTADYEQYF. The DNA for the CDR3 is TGTGCCAGCAGTGAAAGTACGGCGGACTACGAGCAGTACTTC.

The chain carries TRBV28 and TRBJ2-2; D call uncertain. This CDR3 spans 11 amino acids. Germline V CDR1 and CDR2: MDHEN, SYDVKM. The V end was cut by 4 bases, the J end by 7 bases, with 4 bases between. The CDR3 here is CASSYLGELFF. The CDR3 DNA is TGTGCCAGCAGTTATCTCGGGGAGCTGTTTTTT.

Here the CDR3 DNA reads TGTGCCAGCAGCGTAAGAGGAGGGGATAATTCACCCCTCCACTTT. Amino acids: CASSVRGGDNSPLHF. The chain employs TRBV9 and TRBJ1-6; D may be TRBD1 (5 bases). V was cut by 1 base and J by 5 bases, with 10 bases left in between. Germline CDR1 SGDLS, CDR2 YYNGEE. There are 15 residues in the CDR3.